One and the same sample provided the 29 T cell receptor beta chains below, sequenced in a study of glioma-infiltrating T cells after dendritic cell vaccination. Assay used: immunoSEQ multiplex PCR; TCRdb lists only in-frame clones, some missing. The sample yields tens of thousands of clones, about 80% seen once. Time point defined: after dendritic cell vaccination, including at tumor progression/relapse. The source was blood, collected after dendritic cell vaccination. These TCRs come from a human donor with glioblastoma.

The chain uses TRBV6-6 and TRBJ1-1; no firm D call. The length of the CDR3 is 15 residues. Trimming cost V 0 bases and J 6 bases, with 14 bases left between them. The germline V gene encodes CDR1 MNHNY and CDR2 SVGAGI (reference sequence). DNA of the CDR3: TGTGCCAGCAGTTACTCGACTGTCGGGGTACCTGAAGCTTTCTTT. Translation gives CASSYSTVGVPEAFF.

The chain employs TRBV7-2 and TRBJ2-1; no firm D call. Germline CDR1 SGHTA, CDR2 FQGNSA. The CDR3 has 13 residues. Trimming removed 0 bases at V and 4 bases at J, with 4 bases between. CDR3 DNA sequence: TGTGCCAGCAGCTTAGCTATGTACAATGAGCAGTTCTTC. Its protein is CASSLAMYNEQFF.

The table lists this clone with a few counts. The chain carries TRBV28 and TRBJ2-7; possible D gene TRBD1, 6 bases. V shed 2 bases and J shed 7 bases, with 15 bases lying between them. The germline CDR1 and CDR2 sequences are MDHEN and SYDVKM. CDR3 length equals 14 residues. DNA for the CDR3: TGTGCCAGCAGTTTAGGCGGGTTCAGGGGTGAGCAGTACTTC. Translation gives CASSLGGFRGEQYF.

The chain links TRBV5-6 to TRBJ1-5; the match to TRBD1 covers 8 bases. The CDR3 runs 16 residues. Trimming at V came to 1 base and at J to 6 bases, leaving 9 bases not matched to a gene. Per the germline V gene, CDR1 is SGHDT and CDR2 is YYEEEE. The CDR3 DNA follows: TGTGCCAGCAGCTTGTCCGCTGCAGGGGGCTCTCAGCCCCAGCATTTT. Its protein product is CASSLSAAGGSQPQHF.

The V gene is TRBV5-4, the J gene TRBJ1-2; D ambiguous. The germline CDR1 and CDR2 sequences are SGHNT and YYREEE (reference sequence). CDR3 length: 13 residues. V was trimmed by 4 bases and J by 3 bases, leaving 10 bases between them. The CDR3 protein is CASSQEQYYGYTF. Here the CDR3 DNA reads TGTGCCAGCAGCCAAGAACAGTACTATGGCTACACCTTC.

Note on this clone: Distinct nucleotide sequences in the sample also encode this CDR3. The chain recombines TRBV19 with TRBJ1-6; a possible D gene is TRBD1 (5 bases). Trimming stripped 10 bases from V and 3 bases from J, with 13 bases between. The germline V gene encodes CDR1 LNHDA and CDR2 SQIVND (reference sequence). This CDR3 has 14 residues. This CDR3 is CATRSGDYNSPLHF. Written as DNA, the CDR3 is TGTGCCACCCGCTCGGGGGACTATAATTCACCCCTCCACTTT.

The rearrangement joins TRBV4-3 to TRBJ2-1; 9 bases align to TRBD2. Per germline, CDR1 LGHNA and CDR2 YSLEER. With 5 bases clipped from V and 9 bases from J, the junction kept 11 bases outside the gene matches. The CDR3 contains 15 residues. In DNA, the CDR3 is TGCGCCAGCAGCTTAGCGGGGGACCGAGCAGGTGAGCAGTTCTTC. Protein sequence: CASSLAGDRAGEQFF.

This CDR3 is CASSELSGGRTEAFF. The CDR3 bases are TGTGCCAGCAGTGAATTGTCAGGGGGCCGCACTGAAGCTTTCTTT. V is TRBV25-1 and J is TRBJ1-1; the match to TRBD1 covers 8 bases. This CDR3 region has 15 residues. Germline V CDR1 and CDR2: MGHDK, SYGVNS. J was trimmed by 4 bases and V by 1 base; bases with no gene match: 5.

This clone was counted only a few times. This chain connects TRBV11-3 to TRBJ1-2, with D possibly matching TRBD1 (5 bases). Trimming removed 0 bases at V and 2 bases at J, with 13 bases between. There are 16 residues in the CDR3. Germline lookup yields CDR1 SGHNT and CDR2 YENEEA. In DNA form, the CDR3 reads TGTGCCAGCAGCTTAGAAGGCAGGGAGGGAAACTATGGCTACACCTTC. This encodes CASSLEGREGNYGYTF.

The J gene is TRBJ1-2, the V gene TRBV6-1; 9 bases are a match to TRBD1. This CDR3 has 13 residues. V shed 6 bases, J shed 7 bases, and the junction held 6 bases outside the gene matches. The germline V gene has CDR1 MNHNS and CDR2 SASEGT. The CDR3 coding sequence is TGTGCCAGCAGATTCACAGGGGGCGCTGGCTACACCTTC. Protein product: CASRFTGGAGYTF.

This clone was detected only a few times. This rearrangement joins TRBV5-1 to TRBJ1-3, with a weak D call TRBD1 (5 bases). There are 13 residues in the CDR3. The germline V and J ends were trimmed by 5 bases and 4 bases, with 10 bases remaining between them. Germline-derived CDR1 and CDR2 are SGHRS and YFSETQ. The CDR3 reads CASSIQGGNTIYF. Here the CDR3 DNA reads TGCGCCAGCAGTATCCAGGGAGGAAACACCATATATTTT.

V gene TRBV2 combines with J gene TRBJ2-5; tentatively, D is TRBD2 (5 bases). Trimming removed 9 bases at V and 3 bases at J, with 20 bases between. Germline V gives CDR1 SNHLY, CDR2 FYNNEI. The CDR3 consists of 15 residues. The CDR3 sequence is CASLRVSVIEETQYF. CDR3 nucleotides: TGTGCCAGTCTTAGGGTTAGCGTCATCGAAGAGACCCAGTACTTC.

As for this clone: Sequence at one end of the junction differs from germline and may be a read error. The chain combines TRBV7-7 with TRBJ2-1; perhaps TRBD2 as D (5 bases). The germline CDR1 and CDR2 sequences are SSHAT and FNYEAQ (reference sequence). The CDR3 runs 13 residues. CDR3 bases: TGTGCTAGCAGCTTCTTGCGGGACAATGAGCAGTTCTTC. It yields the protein CASSFLRDNEQFF.

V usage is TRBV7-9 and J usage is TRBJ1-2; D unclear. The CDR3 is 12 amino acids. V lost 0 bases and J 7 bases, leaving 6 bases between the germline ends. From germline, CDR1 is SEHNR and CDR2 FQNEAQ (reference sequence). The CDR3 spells CASSLASSGYTF. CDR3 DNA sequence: TGTGCCAGCAGCTTAGCCTCTTCTGGCTACACCTTC.

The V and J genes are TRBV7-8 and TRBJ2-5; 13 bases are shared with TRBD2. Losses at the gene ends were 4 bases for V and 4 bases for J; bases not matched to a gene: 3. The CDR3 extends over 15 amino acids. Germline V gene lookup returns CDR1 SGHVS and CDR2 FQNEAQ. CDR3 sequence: CASSSLAGGGETQYF. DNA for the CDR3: TGTGCCAGCAGCTCACTAGCGGGGGGGGGAGAGACCCAGTACTTC.

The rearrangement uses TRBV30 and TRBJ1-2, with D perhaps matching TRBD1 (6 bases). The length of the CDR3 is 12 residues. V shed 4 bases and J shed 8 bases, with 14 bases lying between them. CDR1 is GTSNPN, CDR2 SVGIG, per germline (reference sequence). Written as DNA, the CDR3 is TGTGCCTGGACCACAGGGAGTGGAGGCTACACCTTC. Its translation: CAWTTGSGGYTF.

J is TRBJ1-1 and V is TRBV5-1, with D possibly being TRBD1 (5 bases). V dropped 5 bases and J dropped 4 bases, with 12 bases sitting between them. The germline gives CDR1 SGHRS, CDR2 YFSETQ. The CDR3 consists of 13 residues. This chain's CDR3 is CASSPGGGTEAFF. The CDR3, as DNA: TGCGCCAGCAGTCCGGGGGGGGGCACTGAAGCTTTCTTT.

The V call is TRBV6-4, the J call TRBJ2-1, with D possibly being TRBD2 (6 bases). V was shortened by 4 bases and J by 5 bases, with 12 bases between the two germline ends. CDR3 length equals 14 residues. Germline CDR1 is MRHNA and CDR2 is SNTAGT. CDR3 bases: TGTGCCAGCAGTGTCGACGGGGGAAACAATGAGCAGTTCTTC. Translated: CASSVDGGNNEQFF.

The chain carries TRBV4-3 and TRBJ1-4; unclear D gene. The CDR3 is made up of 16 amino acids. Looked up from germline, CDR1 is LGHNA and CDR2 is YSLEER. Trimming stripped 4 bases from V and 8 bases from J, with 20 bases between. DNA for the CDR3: TGCGCCAGCAGCCCCGATGGCCTCGGAGGGCGAGAAAAACTGTTTTTT. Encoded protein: CASSPDGLGGREKLFF.

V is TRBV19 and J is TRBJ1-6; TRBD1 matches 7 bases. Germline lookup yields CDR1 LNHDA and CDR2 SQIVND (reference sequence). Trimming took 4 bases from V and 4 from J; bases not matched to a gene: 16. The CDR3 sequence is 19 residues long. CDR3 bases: TGTGCCAGTAGTAGGAATATCCAAACCGGGACAGCATATAATTCACCCCTCCACTTT. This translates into CASSRNIQTGTAYNSPLHF.

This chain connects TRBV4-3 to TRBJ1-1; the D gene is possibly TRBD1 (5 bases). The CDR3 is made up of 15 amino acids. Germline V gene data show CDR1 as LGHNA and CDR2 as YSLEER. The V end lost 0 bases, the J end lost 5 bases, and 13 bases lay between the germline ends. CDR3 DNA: TGCGCCAGCAGCCAAGAAACGGGGGTCTTAACTGAAGCTTTCTTT. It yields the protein CASSQETGVLTEAFF.

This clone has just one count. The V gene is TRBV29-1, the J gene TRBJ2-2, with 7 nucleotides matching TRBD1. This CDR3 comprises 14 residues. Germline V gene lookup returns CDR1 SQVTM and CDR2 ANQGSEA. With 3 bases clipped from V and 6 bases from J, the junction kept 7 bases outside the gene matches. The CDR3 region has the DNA TGCAGCGTTGAGTTGACAGGGCTTTCCGGGGAGCTGTTTTTT. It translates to CSVELTGLSGELFF.

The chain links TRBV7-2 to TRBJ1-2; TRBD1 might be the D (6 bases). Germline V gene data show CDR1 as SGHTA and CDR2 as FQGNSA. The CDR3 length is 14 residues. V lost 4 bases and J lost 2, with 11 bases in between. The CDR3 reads CASSSSGANYGYTF. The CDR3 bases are TGTGCCAGCAGCTCCTCAGGGGCGAACTATGGCTACACCTTC.

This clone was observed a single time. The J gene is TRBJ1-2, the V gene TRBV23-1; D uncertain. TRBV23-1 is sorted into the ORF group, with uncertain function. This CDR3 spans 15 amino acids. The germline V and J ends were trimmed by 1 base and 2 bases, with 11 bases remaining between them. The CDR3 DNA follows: TGCGCCAGCAGTCAATACTATCCGGTAAACTATGGCTACACCTTC. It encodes CASSQYYPVNYGYTF.

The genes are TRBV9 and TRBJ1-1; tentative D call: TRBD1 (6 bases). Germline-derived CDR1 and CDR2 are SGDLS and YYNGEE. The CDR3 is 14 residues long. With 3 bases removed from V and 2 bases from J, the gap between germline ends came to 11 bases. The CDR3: CASSAGTSNTEAFF. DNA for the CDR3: TGTGCCAGCAGCGCAGGGACATCTAACACTGAAGCTTTCTTT.

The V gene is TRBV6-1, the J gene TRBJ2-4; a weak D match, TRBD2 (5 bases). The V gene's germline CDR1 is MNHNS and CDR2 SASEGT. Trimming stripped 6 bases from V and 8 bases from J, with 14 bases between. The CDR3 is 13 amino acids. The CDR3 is CASRGHAGDIQYF. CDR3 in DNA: TGTGCCAGCAGGGGCCACGCCGGGGACATTCAGTACTTC.

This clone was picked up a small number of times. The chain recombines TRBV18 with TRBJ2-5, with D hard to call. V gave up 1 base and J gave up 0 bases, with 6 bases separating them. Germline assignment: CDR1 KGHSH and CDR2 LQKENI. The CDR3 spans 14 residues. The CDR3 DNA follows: TGTGCCAGCTCACCACTGCAGGACCAAGAGACCCAGTACTTC. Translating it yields CASSPLQDQETQYF.

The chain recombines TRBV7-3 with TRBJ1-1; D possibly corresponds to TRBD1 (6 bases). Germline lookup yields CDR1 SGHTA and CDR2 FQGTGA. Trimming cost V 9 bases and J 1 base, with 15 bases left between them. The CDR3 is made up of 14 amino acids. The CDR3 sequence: CASAWGQWNTEAFF. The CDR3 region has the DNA TGTGCCAGTGCATGGGGACAATGGAACACTGAAGCTTTCTTT.

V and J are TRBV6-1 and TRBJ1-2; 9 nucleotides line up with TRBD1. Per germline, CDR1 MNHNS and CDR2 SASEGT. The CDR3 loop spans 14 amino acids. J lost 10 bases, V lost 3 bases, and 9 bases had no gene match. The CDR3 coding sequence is TGTGCCAGCAGTGATACCGGGACAGGGTTCGCCTACACCTTC. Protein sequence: CASSDTGTGFAYTF.